A single sample gave rise to the 9 T cell receptor beta chains below, sequenced in a study of blood T cells in healthy people across ages. With a J-beta primer mix and a sample-barcoded 5' primer, a second PCR ran about 6 to 11 cycles. A single record per CDR3 protein comes from TCRdb applying MiXCR to the 5' RACE reads. The data contain over 700,000 distinct CDR3 sequences, approximately 53% of them singletons. Sequencing was carried out using blood. The receptors shown here come from an elderly man in good health.

This chain connects TRBV25-1 to TRBJ2-1; 13 bases are a match to TRBD2. CDR1 and CDR2 from the germline V gene are MGHDK and SYGVNS. The CDR3 length is 13 residues. V gave up 7 bases and J gave up 8 bases; unmatched junction bases: 2. The CDR3 bases are TGTGCCAGCACACTAGCGGGAGGGCATGAGCAGTTCTTC. It specifies CASTLAGGHEQFF.

CDR3 sequence: CASRRGTSARYEQFF. In DNA form, the CDR3 reads TGCGCCAGCAGGAGGGGGACTTCCGCTCGGTATGAGCAGTTCTTC. The rearrangement links TRBV5-1 to TRBJ2-1, with D perhaps matching TRBD1 or TRBD2 (6 bases each). Germline V lookup: CDR1 SGHRS, CDR2 YFSETQ. The V end lost 5 bases, the J end lost 8 bases, and 20 bases lay between the germline ends. This CDR3 has 15 residues.

The rearrangement uses TRBV20-1 and TRBJ2-1; D remains ambiguous. Trimming stripped 7 bases from V and 3 bases from J, with 10 bases between. Germline loops: CDR1 DFQATT, CDR2 SNEGSKA (reference sequence). The CDR3 is 12 residues long. CDR3 nucleotide sequence: TGCAGTGTAGGTGATGGCTACAATGAGCAGTTCTTC. This translates into CSVGDGYNEQFF.

The rearrangement links TRBV6-5 to TRBJ2-1, with D possibly called TRBD1 or TRBD2 (6 bases each). Matching the DNA end better, TRBJ2-7 makes the J call doubtful. This CDR3 is 14 amino acids long. Germline CDR1 and CDR2: MNHEY and SVGAGI. CDR3 in DNA: TGTGCCACCCGGGACACGGGACTCTACAATGAGCAGTACTTC. This codes for CATRDTGLYNEQYF.

This clonotype was counted between two and nine times. This chain joins TRBV5-1 and TRBJ2-5; D tentatively fits TRBD1 or TRBD2 (5 bases each). The CDR3 contains 17 residues. Trimming pared 2 bases from V and 0 bases from J, leaving 17 bases between. Germline CDR1 reads SGHRS; CDR2 reads YFSETQ. CDR3 loop: CASSFGRGRPNQETQYF. The CDR3 DNA is TGCGCCAGCAGCTTCGGCCGGGGCAGGCCCAACCAAGAGACCCAGTACTTC.

This sequence joins TRBV20-1 and TRBJ1-2; TRBD1 agrees at 7 bases. The germline gives CDR1 DFQATT, CDR2 SNEGSKA (reference sequence). CDR3 size: 12 residues. Trimming cost V 5 bases and J 7 bases; bases outside gene matches: 7. CDR3 protein: CSAPTGASGYTF. The CDR3 nucleotides read TGCAGTGCTCCAACAGGGGCCTCTGGCTACACCTTC.

The V gene is TRBV7-8, the J gene TRBJ2-1; D is ambiguous. This CDR3 contains 16 residues. The germline gives CDR1 SGHVS, CDR2 FQNEAQ. Trimming took 3 bases from V and 0 from J, leaving 12 bases between them. The DNA of the CDR3 is TGTGCCAGCAGCTTCCGCAACCTTGGCTCCTACAATGAGCAGTTCTTC. Translated, it gives CASSFRNLGSYNEQFF. The whole variable domain, filled in from reference TRBV7-8 and TRBJ2-1, reads GAGVSQSPRYKVAKRGQDVALRCDPISGHVSLFWYQQALGQGPEFLTYFQNEAQLDKSGLPSDRFFAERPEGSVSTLKIQRTQQEDSAVYLCASSFRNLGSYNEQFFGPGTRLTVL.

The chain uses TRBV6-5 and TRBJ1-4; D may be TRBD1 (5 bases). Germline V gene sequence: CDR1 MNHEY, CDR2 SVGAGI. V was cut by 4 bases and J by 4 bases, with 13 bases left in between. This CDR3 has 15 amino acids. The CDR3 sequence is CASSSSGFFNEKLFF. The CDR3 DNA is TGTGCCAGCAGTTCGTCAGGGTTTTTTAATGAAAAACTGTTTTTT.

This clonotype was observed a few times. This chain joins TRBV24-1 and TRBJ2-3; D may be TRBD1 (5 bases). The V and J ends lost 4 bases and 6 bases respectively, with 13 bases between them. This CDR3 has 14 amino acids. The V gene's germline CDR1 is KGHDR and CDR2 SFDVKD. The CDR3: CATSDRQSWDTQYF. The CDR3 bases are TGTGCCACCAGTGACAGACAGTCTTGGGATACGCAGTATTTT.